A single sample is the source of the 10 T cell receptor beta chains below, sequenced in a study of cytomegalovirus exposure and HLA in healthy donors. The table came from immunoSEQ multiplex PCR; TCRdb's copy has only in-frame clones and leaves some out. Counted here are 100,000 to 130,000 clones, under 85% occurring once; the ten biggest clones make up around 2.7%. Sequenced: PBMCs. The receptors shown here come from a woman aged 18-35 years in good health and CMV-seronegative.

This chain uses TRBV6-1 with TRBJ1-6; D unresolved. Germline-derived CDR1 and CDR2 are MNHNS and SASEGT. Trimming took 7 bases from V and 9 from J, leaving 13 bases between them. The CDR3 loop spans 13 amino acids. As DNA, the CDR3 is TGTGCCAGCAACGCGCAGGAAGCTTCACCCCTCCACTTT. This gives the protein CASNAQEASPLHF.

Here the CDR3 reads CSVDGVRNEQYF. In DNA, the CDR3 is TGCAGCGTGGACGGGGTCAGGAACGAGCAGTACTTC. The V call is TRBV29-1, the J call TRBJ2-7; D might be TRBD2 (5 bases). Per the germline V gene, CDR1 is SQVTM and CDR2 is ANQGSEA. V was shortened by 6 bases and J by 5 bases, with 14 bases between the two germline ends. CDR3 length equals 12 residues.

The CDR3 region is CASSLVPGASGGTSTDTQYF. The DNA of the CDR3 is TGCGCCAGCAGCTTGGTCCCGGGGGCTAGCGGGGGGACTAGCACAGATACGCAGTATTTT. The chain recombines TRBV5-1 with TRBJ2-3, with TRBD2 matching 11 bases. This CDR3 region has 20 residues. Germline V gene sequence: CDR1 SGHRS, CDR2 YFSETQ. V lost 0 bases, J lost 0 bases, and 12 bases stayed unmatched.

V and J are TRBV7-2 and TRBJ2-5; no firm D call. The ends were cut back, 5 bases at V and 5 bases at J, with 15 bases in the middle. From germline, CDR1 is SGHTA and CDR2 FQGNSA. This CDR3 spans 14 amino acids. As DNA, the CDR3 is TGTGCCAGCAGCCCGTTAACTTACTTGGAGACCCAGTACTTC. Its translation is CASSPLTYLETQYF.

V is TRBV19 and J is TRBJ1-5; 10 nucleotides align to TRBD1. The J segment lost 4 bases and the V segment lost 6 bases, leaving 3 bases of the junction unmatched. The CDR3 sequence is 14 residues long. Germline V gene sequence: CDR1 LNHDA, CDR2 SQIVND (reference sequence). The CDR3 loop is CASSPGQGNQPQHF. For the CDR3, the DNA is TGTGCCAGTAGCCCGGGACAGGGGAATCAGCCCCAGCATTTT.

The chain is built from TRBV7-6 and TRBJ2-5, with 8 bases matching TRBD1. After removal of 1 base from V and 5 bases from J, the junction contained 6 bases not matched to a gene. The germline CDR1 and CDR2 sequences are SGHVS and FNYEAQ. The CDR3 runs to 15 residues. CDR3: CASSLGAGGMETQYF. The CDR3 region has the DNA TGTGCCAGCAGCTTAGGCGCAGGGGGCATGGAGACCCAGTACTTC. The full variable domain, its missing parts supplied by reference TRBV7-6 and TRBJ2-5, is GAGVSQSPRYKVTKRGQDVALRCDPISGHVSLYWYRQALGQGPEFLTYFNYEAQQDKSGLPNDRFSAERPEGSISTLTIQRTEQRDSAMYRCASSLGAGGMETQYFGPGTRLLVL.

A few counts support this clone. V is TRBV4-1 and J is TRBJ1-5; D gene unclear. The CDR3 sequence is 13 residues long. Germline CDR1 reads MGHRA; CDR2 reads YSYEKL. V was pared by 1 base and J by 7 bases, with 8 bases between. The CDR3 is CASSQGADQPQHF. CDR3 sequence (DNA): TGCGCCAGCAGCCAAGGAGCGGACCAGCCCCAGCATTTT.

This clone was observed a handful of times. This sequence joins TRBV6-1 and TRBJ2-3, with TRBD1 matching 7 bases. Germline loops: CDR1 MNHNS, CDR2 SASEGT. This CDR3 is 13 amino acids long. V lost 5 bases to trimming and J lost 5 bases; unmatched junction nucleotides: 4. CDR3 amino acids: CASSRTGLDTQYF. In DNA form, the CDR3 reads TGTGCCAGCAGTAGGACAGGATTAGATACGCAGTATTTT.

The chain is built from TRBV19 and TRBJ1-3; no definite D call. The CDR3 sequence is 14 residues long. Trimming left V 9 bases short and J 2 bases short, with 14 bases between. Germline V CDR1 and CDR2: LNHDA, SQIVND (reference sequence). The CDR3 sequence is CASQALPPGNTIYF. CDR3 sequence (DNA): TGTGCCAGCCAAGCACTCCCTCCTGGAAACACCATATATTTT.

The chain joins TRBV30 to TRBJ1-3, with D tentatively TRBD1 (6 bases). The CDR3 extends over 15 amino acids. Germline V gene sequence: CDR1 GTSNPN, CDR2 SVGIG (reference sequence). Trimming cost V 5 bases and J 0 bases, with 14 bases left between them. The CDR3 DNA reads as TGTGCCTGGGCAGGACAGTTTTTCTCTGGAAACACCATATATTTT. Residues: CAWAGQFFSGNTIYF. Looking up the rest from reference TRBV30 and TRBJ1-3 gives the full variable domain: SQTIHQWPATLVQPVGSPLSLECTVEGTSNPNLYWYRQAAGRGLQLLFYSVGIGQISSEVPQNLSASRPQDRQFILSSKKLLLSDSGFYLCAWAGQFFSGNTIYFGEGSWLTVV.